The 27 T cell receptor beta chains listed next were all sequenced from one sample in a study of T cell repertoires in cytomegalovirus infection. Via MiXCR, TCRdb re-called the reads, giving one row per CDR3 protein. The data hold some 230,000 distinct CDR3 sequences, with roughly 23% observed a single time. The specimen was CD8+ T cells from PBMCs. The receptor source for this set is a human donor in good health (CMV status not recorded). Some clones in this sample may be carry-over from other donors' samples.

Ten or more counts support this clonotype. The chain has TRBV12-3 or TRBV12-4 and TRBJ2-2; TRBD2 agrees at 9 bases. Germline trimming cut 3 bases from V and 3 bases from J; bases unmatched to any gene: 5. The CDR3 has 16 amino acids. CDR3 bases: TGTGCCAGCAGTTTTGCGGGGGGGCCACACACCGGGGAGCTGTTTTTT. Its translation is CASSFAGGPHTGELFF.

The J gene is TRBJ1-1, the V gene TRBV29-1; D call uncertain. Germline V gives CDR1 SQVTM, CDR2 ANQGSEA. The V end was cut by 4 bases, the J end by 7 bases, with 7 bases between. CDR3 length: 10 amino acids. The CDR3 reads CSVGQVEAFF. The CDR3 bases are TGCAGCGTTGGGCAGGTTGAAGCTTTCTTT.

This clonotype was observed a single time. The chain recombines TRBV20-1 with TRBJ2-1; tentative D call: TRBD1 (6 bases). The CDR3 totals 14 residues. Germline loops: CDR1 DFQATT, CDR2 SNEGSKA (reference sequence). Trimming took off 4 bases at V and 4 bases at J, with 14 bases between the two ends. The CDR3 bases are TGCAGTGCTACCGGGACAATCGGGTACAATGAGCAGTTCTTC. Translation: CSATGTIGYNEQFF.

The DNA of the CDR3 is TGTGCCAGCAGCCCCGCGGCGGGGGGGGCCTTGGAAGCTTTCTTT. Translation: CASSPAAGGALEAFF. The J gene is TRBJ1-1, the V gene TRBV7-6, with a possible D match to TRBD1 (6 bases). The CDR3 loop spans 15 amino acids. Germline CDR1 and CDR2: SGHVS and FNYEAQ. The V and J ends lost 5 bases and 8 bases respectively, with 21 bases between them.

This clonotype was seen more than once but under ten times. The chain employs TRBV7-9 and TRBJ2-5; D is unclear. V lost 0 bases, J lost 0 bases, and 11 bases lay in between. The CDR3 is 16 amino acids. CDR1 and CDR2 (germline): SEHNR, FQNEAQ (reference sequence). The CDR3 is CASSLASRRYQETQYF. The CDR3 DNA sequence: TGTGCCAGCAGCTTAGCTTCCCGACGGTACCAAGAGACCCAGTACTTC. The variable domain in full, completed from reference TRBV7-9 and TRBJ2-5, reads DTGVSQNPRHKITKRGQNVTFRCDPISEHNRLYWYRQTLGQGPEFLTYFQNEAQLEKSRLLSDRFSAERPKGSFSTLEIQRTEQGDSAMYLCASSLASRRYQETQYFGPGTRLLVL.

This clonotype was seen ten or more times. The V gene is TRBV28, the J gene TRBJ2-3; tentative D call: TRBD1 (5 bases). The germline V and J ends were trimmed by 8 bases and 2 bases, with 14 bases remaining between them. Germline loops: CDR1 MDHEN, CDR2 SYDVKM. There are 14 residues in the CDR3. CDR3 region: CASRRWGYTDTQYF. In nucleotides, the CDR3 is TGTGCCAGCCGGAGATGGGGCTACACAGATACGCAGTATTTT.

This clonotype was recorded a few times. This chain uses TRBV4-1 with TRBJ1-5, with a possible D match to TRBD1 (5 bases). Germline V gene lookup returns CDR1 MGHRA and CDR2 YSYEKL. This CDR3 region has 15 residues. Trimming stripped 8 bases from V and 6 bases from J, with 20 bases between. Written as DNA, the CDR3 is TGCGCCAGCCGCGAAGGCAGGGAAGGCGGTCAGCCCCAGCATTTT. Its translation: CASREGREGGQPQHF.

This chain connects TRBV29-1 to TRBJ2-1; the D gene is possibly TRBD1 (5 bases). CDR1 is SQVTM and CDR2 is ANQGSEA in the germline V gene. V was clipped by 7 bases and J by 1 base, with 20 bases between them. This CDR3 spans 16 amino acids. CDR3 sequence (DNA): TGCAGCGCAAATGGGGCACAGGTAACGTCCTACAATGAGCAGTTCTTC. It is translated as CSANGAQVTSYNEQFF.

This rearrangement joins TRBV25-1 to TRBJ1-2, with D possibly TRBD1 on 5 matching bases. Trimming removed 1 base from V and 8 bases from J, with 11 bases in between. The CDR3 is 13 amino acids. Germline assignment: CDR1 MGHDK and CDR2 SYGVNS. The CDR3 loop reads CASSELGEYGYTF. For the CDR3, the DNA is TGTGCCAGCAGTGAATTAGGGGAGTACGGCTACACCTTC.

This clonotype was counted at least ten times. This chain links TRBV7-2 with TRBJ1-1; possibly TRBD1 for D (6 bases). This CDR3 comprises 14 residues. The ends were cut back, 2 bases at V and 3 bases at J, with 10 bases in the middle. CDR1 and CDR2 (germline): SGHTA, FQGNSA. The CDR3 nucleotides read TGTGCCAGCAGCTTAAACAGGGTGGACACTGAAGCTTTCTTT. Residues: CASSLNRVDTEAFF.

This clonotype has ten or more counts. CDR3 sequence (DNA): TGTGCCAGCAGCTCACCGGACAGGGGAAAAGAGACCCAGTACTTC. It encodes CASSSPDRGKETQYF. The chain recombines TRBV7-9 with TRBJ2-5; 9 bases line up with TRBD1. Losses at the gene ends were 4 bases for V and 3 bases for J; bases not matched to a gene: 6. This CDR3 contains 15 residues. CDR1 is SEHNR and CDR2 is FQNEAQ in the germline V gene (reference sequence).

Written as DNA, the CDR3 is TGCAGCGCCGCTACAGGGCTGGGAAAGACCCAGTACTTC. Encoded protein: CSAATGLGKTQYF. V gene TRBV29-1 combines with J gene TRBJ2-5; TRBD1 might be the D (6 bases). V shed 7 bases and J shed 6 bases, with 18 bases lying between them. The CDR3 extends over 13 amino acids. Germline CDR1 reads SQVTM; CDR2 reads ANQGSEA.

This rearrangement joins TRBV10-3 to TRBJ1-3, with D unclear. The CDR3 sequence is 14 residues long. Germline CDR1 reads ENHRY; CDR2 reads SYGVKD. Trimming removed 3 bases at V and 0 bases at J, with 6 bases between. The DNA of the CDR3 is TGTGCCATCAGTGATTGGGGCTCTGGAAACACCATATATTTT. This encodes CAISDWGSGNTIYF.

The chain links TRBV20-1 to TRBJ2-5; TRBD2 is a possible D gene (5 bases). This CDR3 region has 13 residues. Germline-derived CDR1 and CDR2 are DFQATT and SNEGSKA (reference sequence). V shed 5 bases and J shed 2 bases, with 12 bases lying between them. The CDR3 sequence is CSASGSGQETQYF. For the CDR3, the DNA is TGCAGTGCTTCGGGATCTGGGCAAGAGACCCAGTACTTC.

This clonotype was counted at least ten times. V usage is TRBV7-9 and J usage is TRBJ1-2; TRBD1 is a possible D gene (5 bases). The CDR3 consists of 15 residues. The V and J ends lost 8 bases and 4 bases respectively, with 20 bases between them. The germline V gene has CDR1 SEHNR and CDR2 FQNEAQ (reference sequence). The CDR3 spells CASLGDVGVGYGYTF. The CDR3 DNA is TGTGCCAGCCTAGGGGATGTGGGTGTCGGCTATGGCTACACCTTC.

This clonotype was counted between two and nine times. V and J are TRBV10-3 and TRBJ2-1, with TRBD1 matching 9 bases. Germline assignment: CDR1 ENHRY and CDR2 SYGVKD. This CDR3 is built from 15 residues. With V trimmed by 1 base and J by 5 bases, 3 bases remained unmatched. Written as DNA, the CDR3 is TGTGCCATCAGTGAGTTCGGACAGGGGCACAATGAGCAGTTCTTC. This codes for CAISEFGQGHNEQFF.

With regard to this clonotype: One end of the junction is discordant with germline, which a read error may explain. This rearrangement joins TRBV10-3 to TRBJ1-2; D remains unclear. Per germline, CDR1 ENHRY and CDR2 SYGVKD. The CDR3 extends over 14 amino acids. The CDR3 spells CAISESGASLGYAF. The CDR3 DNA reads TGTGCCATCAGTGAGTCGGGCGCTTCCTTAGGCTACGCCTTC.

This sequence joins TRBV5-1 and TRBJ2-3; possibly TRBD1 or TRBD2 for D (5 bases each). V lost 7 bases, J lost 2 bases, and 8 bases lay in between. The CDR3 runs 12 residues. Looked up from germline, CDR1 is SGHRS and CDR2 is YFSETQ. The CDR3 region has the DNA TGCGCCAGCGGGGACCACACAGATACGCAGTATTTT. It specifies CASGDHTDTQYF.

In this sample, this clonotype turned up a few times. CDR3 in amino acids: CASTSGYTYEQYF. CDR3 nucleotides: TGTGCCAGCACTAGCGGGTATACCTACGAGCAGTACTTC. This chain uses TRBV28 with TRBJ2-7; 8 nucleotides match TRBD2. Germline CDR1 reads MDHEN; CDR2 reads SYDVKM. The CDR3 covers 13 residues. The ends lost 7 bases at V and 2 bases at J; junction bases unmatched: 4.

The rearrangement joins TRBV2 to TRBJ1-3; TRBD1 aligns across 9 bases. From germline, CDR1 is SNHLY and CDR2 FYNNEI. The trim removed 5 bases at V and 0 bases at J, leaving 8 bases unmatched. This CDR3 spans 17 amino acids. CDR3 in DNA: TGTGCCAGCAGTACTCCGGGGGGACAGGGCTCTGGAAACACCATATATTTT. It translates to CASSTPGGQGSGNTIYF.

The chain links TRBV20-1 to TRBJ2-1; TRBD2 matches at 7 bases. J was trimmed by 10 bases and V by 3 bases; bases with no gene match: 12. The length of the CDR3 is 14 residues. CDR1 and CDR2 from the germline V gene are DFQATT and SNEGSKA (reference sequence). The CDR3 here is CSASGLGATWEQFF. CDR3 nucleotides: TGCAGTGCTAGTGGACTAGGGGCTACTTGGGAGCAGTTCTTC.

This chain uses TRBV6-5 with TRBJ2-7, with TRBD1 as a possible D gene (6 bases). V lost 2 bases and J lost 4, with 12 bases in between. The CDR3 runs 14 residues. Per germline, CDR1 MNHEY and CDR2 SVGAGI. The chain's CDR3 is CASSYSRGQYEQYF. The DNA of the CDR3 is TGTGCCAGCAGTTACAGCAGGGGTCAATACGAGCAGTACTTC.

This clonotype was counted ten times or more. The rearrangement joins TRBV7-8 to TRBJ2-1; 10 positions agree with TRBD2. Per the germline V gene, CDR1 is SGHVS and CDR2 is FQNEAQ. CDR3 length: 16 residues. The J segment lost 4 bases and the V segment lost 5 bases, leaving 8 bases of the junction unmatched. In DNA form, the CDR3 reads TGTGCCAGCAGCGCCAATAGCGGGGGGTATTACAATGAGCAGTTCTTC. Translating it yields CASSANSGGYYNEQFF.

This clonotype came up many times. The chain employs TRBV7-9 and TRBJ2-7; 8 bases are a match to TRBD1. Germline V gene sequence: CDR1 SEHNR, CDR2 FQNEAQ (reference sequence). The CDR3 extends over 15 amino acids. J gave up 2 bases and V 4 bases, and 7 bases lay outside the gene matches. CDR3 nucleotide sequence: TGTGCCAGCAGCTGGGACAGGTTCCCAGCCTACGAGCAGTACTTC. It specifies CASSWDRFPAYEQYF.

This clonotype has only a few counts. The chain carries TRBV7-9 and TRBJ1-4, with 9 bases aligning to TRBD1. The CDR3 loop spans 15 amino acids. The germline V gene has CDR1 SEHNR and CDR2 FQNEAQ (reference sequence). The V and J ends lost 2 bases and 8 bases, in that order; junction bases with no gene match: 6. CDR3 sequence (DNA): TGTGCCAGCAGCTTAATTACAGGGGGCCTCGAAAAACTGTTTTTT. Amino acid sequence: CASSLITGGLEKLFF.

This clonotype was counted ten times or more. The V gene is TRBV12-3 or TRBV12-4, the J gene TRBJ1-1; D not certain. V shed 6 bases and J shed 4 bases, with 9 bases lying between them. The CDR3 has 12 amino acids. The CDR3 coding sequence is TGTGCCAGCAGCCTGTACGCCACTGAAGCTTTCTTT. As protein: CASSLYATEAFF.

The table lists this clonotype with a few counts. The chain couples TRBV29-1 to TRBJ2-2, with TRBD1 identical over 9 bases. The germline gives CDR1 SQVTM, CDR2 ANQGSEA. The J segment lost 4 bases and the V segment lost 7 bases, leaving 13 bases of the junction unmatched. This CDR3 has 16 amino acids. Written as DNA, the CDR3 is TGCAGCGCCTGTCCGGGACAGGGACGGTCCACCGGGGAGCTGTTTTTT. As protein: CSACPGQGRSTGELFF.